This T cell receptor beta chain was recovered during a study of shared clonotypes between healthy human individuals. Overall study: CD8 memory received one plate per donor, CD8 naive two, CD4 memory three and CD4 naive three. Study outcomes and limitations: Only a few donors were included, so the genetic and exposure-history diversity represented was limited. Larger estimated richness was generally seen in naive subsets than in memory subsets.

A remark on this clone: The antigen remains undetermined.

V lost 3 bases and J 2 bases, leaving 17 bases between the germline ends. There are 16 residues in the CDR3. The V gene's germline CDR1 is MNHEY and CDR2 SVGAGI. Generated by immunoSEQ multiplex PCR, the TCRdb table keeps only in-frame clones and is missing some. Seen here are a few hundred thousand clones, just under 97% observed once, and the top ten hold over 0.09%. CD8 cells classed as naive were CD45RO-negative and positively selected for CCR7, excluding terminally differentiated effector memory CD45RA+ cells. This TCR was recovered from a woman in her thirties in good health. The specimen was naive CD8+ T cells sorted from blood. The chain links TRBV6-5 to TRBJ2-7; weak D call: TRBD2 (7 bases). The DNA of the CDR3 is TGTGCCAGCAGTTATTCCACAGGGAGGGTTACCTACGAGCAGTACTTC. Its protein is CASSYSTGRVTYEQYF.